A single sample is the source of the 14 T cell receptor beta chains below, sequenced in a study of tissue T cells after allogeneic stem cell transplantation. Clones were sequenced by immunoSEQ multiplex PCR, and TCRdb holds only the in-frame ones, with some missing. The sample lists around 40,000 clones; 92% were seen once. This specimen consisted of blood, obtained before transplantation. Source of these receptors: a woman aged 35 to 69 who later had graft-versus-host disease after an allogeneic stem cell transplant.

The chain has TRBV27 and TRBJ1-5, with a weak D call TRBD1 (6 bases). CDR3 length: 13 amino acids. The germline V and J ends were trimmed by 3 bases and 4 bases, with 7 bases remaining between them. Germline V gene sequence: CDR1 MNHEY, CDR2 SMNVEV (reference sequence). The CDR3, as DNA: TGTGCCAGCAGTTTCCAGGGGAATCAGCCCCAGCATTTT. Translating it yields CASSFQGNQPQHF.

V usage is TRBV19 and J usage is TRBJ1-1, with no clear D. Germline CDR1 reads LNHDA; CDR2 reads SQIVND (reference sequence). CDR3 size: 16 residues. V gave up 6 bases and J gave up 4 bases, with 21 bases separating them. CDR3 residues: CASRAGSRLLVTEAFF. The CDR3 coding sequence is TGTGCCAGTAGGGCCGGGTCCCGGCTCTTGGTCACTGAAGCTTTCTTT. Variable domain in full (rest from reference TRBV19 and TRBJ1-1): DGGITQSPKYLFRKEGQNVTLSCEQNLNHDAMYWYRQDPGQGLRLIYYSQIVNDFQKGDIAEGYSVSREKKESFPLTVTSAQKNPTAFYLCASRAGSRLLVTEAFFGQGTRLTVV.

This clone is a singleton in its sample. For the CDR3, the DNA is TGTGCCAGCAGACTAGCGGGAGTGGTAGATACGCAGTATTTT. As protein: CASRLAGVVDTQYF. This chain uses TRBV19 with TRBJ2-3; TRBD2 aligns across 12 bases. This CDR3 has 14 amino acids. The V gene end was trimmed by 9 bases and the J gene end by 5 bases; junction bases not matched to a gene: 6. Germline-derived CDR1 and CDR2 are LNHDA and SQIVND (reference sequence).

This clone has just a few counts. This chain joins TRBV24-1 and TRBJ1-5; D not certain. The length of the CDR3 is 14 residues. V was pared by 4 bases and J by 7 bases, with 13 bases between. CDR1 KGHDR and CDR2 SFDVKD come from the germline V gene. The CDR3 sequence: CATSDRAGWQPQHF. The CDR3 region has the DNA TGTGCCACCAGTGACCGGGCGGGGTGGCAGCCCCAGCATTTT.

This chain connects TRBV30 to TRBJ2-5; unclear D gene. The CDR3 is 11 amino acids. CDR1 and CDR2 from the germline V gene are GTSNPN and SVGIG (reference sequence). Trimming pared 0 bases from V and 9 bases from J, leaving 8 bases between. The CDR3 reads CAWSVLGSQYF. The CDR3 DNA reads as TGTGCCTGGAGTGTACTCGGGTCCCAGTACTTC.

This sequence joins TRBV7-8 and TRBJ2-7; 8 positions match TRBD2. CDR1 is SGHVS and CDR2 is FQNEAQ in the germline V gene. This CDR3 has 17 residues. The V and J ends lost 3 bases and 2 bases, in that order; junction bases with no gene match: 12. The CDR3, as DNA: TGTGCCAGCAGCTTCCCTCGAAGGTATAGCGGGGCCTACGAGCAGTACTTC. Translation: CASSFPRRYSGAYEQYF.

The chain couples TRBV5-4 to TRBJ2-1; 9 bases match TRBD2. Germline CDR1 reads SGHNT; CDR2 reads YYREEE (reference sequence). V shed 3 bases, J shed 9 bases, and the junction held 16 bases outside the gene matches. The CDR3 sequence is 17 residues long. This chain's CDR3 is CASSWAGGPINEGEQFF. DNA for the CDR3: TGTGCCAGCAGCTGGGCGGGAGGGCCAATAAACGAGGGTGAGCAGTTCTTC.

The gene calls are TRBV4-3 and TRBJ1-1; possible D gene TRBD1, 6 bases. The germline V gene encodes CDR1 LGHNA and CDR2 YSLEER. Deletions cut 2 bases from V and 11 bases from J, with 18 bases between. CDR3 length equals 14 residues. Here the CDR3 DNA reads TGCGCCAGCAGCCAAACCGGACAGCGCTATGGGGCTTTCTTT. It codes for CASSQTGQRYGAFF.

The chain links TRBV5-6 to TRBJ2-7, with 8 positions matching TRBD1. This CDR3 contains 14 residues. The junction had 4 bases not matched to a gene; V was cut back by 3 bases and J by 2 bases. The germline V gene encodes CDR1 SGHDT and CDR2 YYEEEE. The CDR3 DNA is TGTGCCAGCAGCTACGGACAGGGTACCTACGAGCAGTACTTC. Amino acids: CASSYGQGTYEQYF.

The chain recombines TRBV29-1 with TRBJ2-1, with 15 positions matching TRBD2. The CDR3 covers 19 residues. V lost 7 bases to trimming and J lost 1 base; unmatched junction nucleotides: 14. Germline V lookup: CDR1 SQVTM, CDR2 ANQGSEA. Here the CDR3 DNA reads TGCAGCGGGGAGATTCCGGGACTAGCGGGAGGTAGGTCCTACAATGAGCAGTTCTTC. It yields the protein CSGEIPGLAGGRSYNEQFF.

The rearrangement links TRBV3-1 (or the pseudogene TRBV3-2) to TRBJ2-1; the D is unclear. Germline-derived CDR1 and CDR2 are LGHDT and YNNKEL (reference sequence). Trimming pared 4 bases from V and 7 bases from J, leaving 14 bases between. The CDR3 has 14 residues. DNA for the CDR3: TGTGCCAGCAGCCCTACGACCAGTCGGAATGAGCAGTTCTTC. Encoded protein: CASSPTTSRNEQFF.

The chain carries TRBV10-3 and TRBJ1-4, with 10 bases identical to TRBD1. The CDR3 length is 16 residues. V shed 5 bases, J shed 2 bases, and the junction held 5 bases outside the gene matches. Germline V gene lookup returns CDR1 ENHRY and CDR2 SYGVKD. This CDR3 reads CAISPGQGFTNEKLFF. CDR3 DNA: TGTGCCATCAGTCCGGGACAGGGGTTCACTAATGAAAAACTGTTTTTT.

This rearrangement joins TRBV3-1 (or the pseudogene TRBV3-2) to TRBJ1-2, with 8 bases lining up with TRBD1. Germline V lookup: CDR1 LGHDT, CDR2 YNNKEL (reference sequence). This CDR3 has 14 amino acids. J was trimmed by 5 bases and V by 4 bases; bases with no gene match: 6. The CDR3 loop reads CASSPWDRIYGYTF. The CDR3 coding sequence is TGTGCCAGCAGCCCGTGGGACAGGATTTATGGCTACACCTTC.

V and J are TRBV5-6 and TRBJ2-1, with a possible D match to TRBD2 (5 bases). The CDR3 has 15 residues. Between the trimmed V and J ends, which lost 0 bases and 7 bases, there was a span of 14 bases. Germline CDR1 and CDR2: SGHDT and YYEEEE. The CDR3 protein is CASSLEMGAKNEQFF. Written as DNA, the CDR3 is TGTGCCAGCAGCTTGGAGATGGGAGCTAAGAATGAGCAGTTCTTC.